This T cell receptor (beta chain) was obtained from a study of long-term antiretroviral therapy in people with HIV (dated by TCRdb to the early 2020s). The study in broad terms: The earliest samples were collected approximately a decade before the 2015 WHO recommendation for immediate ART, a period when ART was typically delayed until CD4 counts fell. Test extractions of a monoclonal T-cell line alongside 30 to 35 polyclonal samples showed no cross-contamination during QIAcube processing. Eleven of the 30 participants with HIV were female. The cohort contributed roughly 190 cryopreserved PBMC samples from about 31 adults with confirmed HIV infection, collected serially over a mean of approximately six years (range 1-12). This retrospective serial study examined whether starting ART and sustained HIV suppression were associated with changes in the composition and diversity of the TRB repertoire in peripheral blood.

V and J are truncated by 2 bases and 6 bases respectively, leaving an intervening sequence of 11 bases. The CDR3 starts with the cysteine, ends with the phenylalanine, and has 14 residues. This entry keeps only the CDR3 DNA: 42 bases, framed from base 1. Taken from the germline V gene, the CDR1 and CDR2 loops are MDHEN and SYDVKM. Notes on this clone: Its antigen is still unknown. The input lacks base qualities; no much larger clone sits a single base away.

The immunoSEQ hsTCRB v3.0 assay was used at survey level resolution to sequence the TRB variable region. The targeted TRB sequencing depth was about 40,000-55,000 T-cell genomes per sample. Pooled TRB libraries were sequenced on an Illumina MiSeq with a v3 150-cycle kit. On the study's bioinformatics: Repertoire analysis was run in R within a reproducible Nextflow workflow that covered QC, data transformation and analysis. LymphoSeq2, an R package for AIRR-Seq data exploration, was used to implement custom analyses. After excluding a handful of samples that yielded fewer than 5000 total TRB sequences, under 200 HIV repertoires remained for analysis. Among the roughly 200 retained HIV repertoires, approximately 59 were collected before ART initiation and more than 120 after ART initiation. Repertoires were downsampled to 5000 TRB nucleotide sequences, and summary statistics were averaged over 100 downsampling iterations. TRB sequences were retained for analysis only if CDR3 regions of at least seven amino acids were present. Diversity was measured with a Shannon entropy-derived clonality score and the Gini coefficient. Repertoire networks linked the top 5000 CDR3 amino acid sequences whenever two sequences differed by an edit distance of one. GLIPH2 predicted antigen specificity groups and MHC restriction for TRB CDR3 amino acid sequences. To flag known CMV, EBV, HIV or tissue antigen associations, CDR3 amino acid sequences were matched against VDJdb and McPAS-TCR. Pre-ART, post-ART and control groups were compared with Wilcoxon signed-rank tests and Holm-Bonferroni correction. Held by TCRdb, this immuneACCESS table contains in-frame sequences only and omits some clones. Under half of the omission traces to an unresolved V gene where checked; the cause of the rest is unknown. Clonal size and the V and J genes are those of that table, whereas D and trimming came from the DNA. Within this sample are thousands of clones, with 80% to 90% of them counted one time only. The ten largest clones represent under 3.5% of the sample.

Participants were included only if at least one PBMC sample before ART initiation and at least two post-ART samples were available. Treatment was received in the United States of America by all participants with HIV. Before DNA extraction, cryopreserved samples of about 1-11 million PBMC were thawed and then washed. At the time of the earliest PBMC sample, participants with HIV were aged between about 23 and 54 years. PBMC samples from each participant spanned 1-4 timepoints before ART initiation and 2-8 timepoints after ART initiation, with a median of 7 samples. Serial HIV viral load, CD4+ T-cell count, ART history and demographic data were obtained for every participant. Genomic DNA was extracted from unsorted PBMC with a Qiagen kit on a QIAcube, with processing performed in batches of 12 samples. Here is what the overall study found, with its caveats: Since PBMC availability was limited, sequencing covered only the TCR beta chain, with no alpha chain pairing. At every time point, the repertoire was dominated by expanded TRB clones first identified before ART initiation, although this dominance fluctuated and, in many PLHIV, declined after ART. Samples dated from the mid-2000s to the late 2010s, and the ART regimens used may be less effective than current ones. Because cell numbers in pre-ART samples were limited, unsorted PBMC were profiled instead of sorted CD4+ and CD8+ T cells. Compared with controls, HIV repertoires had narrower CDR3 length ranges, and the network structure pointed to an antigen-experienced repertoire that shifted only slightly toward naive after ART. Inferences about post-ART repertoire changes were limited because no data were available on ART adherence, viral resistance or therapy changes. ART initiation was associated with a significant increase in TRB diversity, but diversity stayed significantly below transplant donor controls even after long-term ART.

This clonotype originated in a woman between 45 and 60 years old with HIV. The specimen was unsorted PBMCs, collected 3.7 years after starting antiretroviral therapy. The chain links TRBV28 with TRBJ2-1; TRBD2 is perhaps the D gene, given 6 matching bases. In nucleotides, the sequence is TGTGCCAGCAGTTTAATTGGAGGGGTCAATGAGCAGTTCTTC. The encoded protein is CASSLIGGVNEQFF.